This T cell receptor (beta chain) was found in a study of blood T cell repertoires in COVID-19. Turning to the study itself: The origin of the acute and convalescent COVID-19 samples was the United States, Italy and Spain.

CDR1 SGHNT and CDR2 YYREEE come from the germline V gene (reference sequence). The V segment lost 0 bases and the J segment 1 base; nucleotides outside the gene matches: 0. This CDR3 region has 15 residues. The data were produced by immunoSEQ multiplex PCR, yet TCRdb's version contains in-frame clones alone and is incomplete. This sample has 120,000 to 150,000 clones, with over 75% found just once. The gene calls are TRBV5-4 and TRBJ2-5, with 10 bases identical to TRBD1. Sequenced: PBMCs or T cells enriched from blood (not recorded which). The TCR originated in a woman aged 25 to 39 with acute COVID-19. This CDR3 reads CASSLGTGGQETQYF. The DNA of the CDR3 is TGTGCCAGCAGCTTGGGGACAGGGGGCCAAGAGACCCAGTACTTC.